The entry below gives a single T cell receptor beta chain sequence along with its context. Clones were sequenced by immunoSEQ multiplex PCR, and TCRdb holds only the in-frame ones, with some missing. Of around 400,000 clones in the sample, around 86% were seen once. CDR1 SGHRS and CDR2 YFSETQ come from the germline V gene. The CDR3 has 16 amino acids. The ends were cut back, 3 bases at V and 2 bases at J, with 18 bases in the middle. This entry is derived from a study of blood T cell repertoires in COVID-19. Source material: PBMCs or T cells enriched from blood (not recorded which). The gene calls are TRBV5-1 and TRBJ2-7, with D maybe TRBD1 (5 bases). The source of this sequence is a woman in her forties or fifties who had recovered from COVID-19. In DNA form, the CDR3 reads TGCGCCAGCAGCTCCTCAGGGTCCCCGCTTACCTACGAGCAGTACTTC. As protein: CASSSSGSPLTYEQYF.